One sample yielded the 9 T cell receptor beta chains listed below, sequenced in a study of shared clonotypes between healthy human individuals. TCRdb's table, derived via immunoSEQ multiplex PCR, lists solely in-frame clones and lacks some. This repertoire shows about a million clones, about 80% found once; its top ten account for roughly 0.83%. The sequencing sample was made of memory CD4+ T cells from PBMCs. Noted subset: CD45RA-negative fraction. The receptors here all came from a man younger than 30 in good health. Some clones in this sample may be carry-over from other donors' samples.

The chain carries TRBV4-1 and TRBJ2-5; 7 nucleotides agree with TRBD1. There are 13 residues in the CDR3. The J segment lost 5 bases and the V segment lost 3 bases, leaving 3 bases of the junction unmatched. Per the germline V gene, CDR1 is MGHRA and CDR2 is YSYEKL. CDR3 nucleotide sequence: TGCGCCAGCAGCCAGATACAGGGGGAGACCCAGTACTTC. Its protein is CASSQIQGETQYF.

This clone has more than one count but fewer than ten. The chain has TRBV30 and TRBJ1-1; unclear D gene. V was pared by 4 bases and J by 5 bases, with 11 bases between. CDR1 is GTSNPN and CDR2 is SVGIG in the germline V gene (reference sequence). The CDR3 has 12 amino acids. DNA for the CDR3: TGTGCCTGGATTACAGCGGGGACTGAAGCTTTCTTT. Amino acid sequence: CAWITAGTEAFF.

CDR3 region: CASTPRTGTPQETQYF. The CDR3 nucleotides read TGTGCCAGCACCCCCCGTACCGGGACACCACAAGAGACCCAGTACTTC. The chain joins TRBV25-1 to TRBJ2-5, with D maybe TRBD1 (6 bases). Trimming left V 7 bases short and J 2 bases short, with 20 bases between. This CDR3 has 16 residues. The germline gives CDR1 MGHDK, CDR2 SYGVNS.

This chain connects TRBV7-6 to TRBJ2-3; TRBD1 or TRBD2 may be the D gene (5 bases each). This CDR3 region has 14 residues. Germline lookup yields CDR1 SGHVS and CDR2 FNYEAQ. The V gene lost 4 bases and the J gene lost 6 bases, with 14 bases spanning the gap. The CDR3 spells CASSSLGPPDTQYF. In DNA form, the CDR3 reads TGTGCCAGCAGCTCCCTGGGACCCCCCGATACGCAGTATTTT.

This clone occurred many times. This chain connects TRBV30 to TRBJ1-2; 7 positions agree with TRBD1. Germline V CDR1 and CDR2: GTSNPN, SVGIG (reference sequence). V shed 3 bases, J shed 4 bases, and the junction held 5 bases outside the gene matches. This CDR3 has 13 amino acids. The CDR3 loop is CAWSRQGPYGYTF. The CDR3 coding sequence is TGTGCCTGGAGCAGACAGGGCCCCTATGGCTACACCTTC.

This sequence joins TRBV2 and TRBJ2-3, with a tentative D call TRBD2 (6 bases). Germline V lookup: CDR1 SNHLY, CDR2 FYNNEI. This CDR3 comprises 12 residues. Trimming cost V 8 bases and J 4 bases, with 10 bases left between them. CDR3 residues: CASGRPPDTQYF. The CDR3 bases are TGTGCCAGCGGGAGGCCGCCAGATACGCAGTATTTT.

In this sample, this clone turned up a few times. The same CDR3 can be traced to other DNA sequences in this sample. The chain employs TRBV5-1 and TRBJ1-4; tentatively, D is TRBD1 (5 bases). V lost 0 bases to trimming and J lost 5 bases, with 8 bases between them. Per germline, CDR1 SGHRS and CDR2 YFSETQ. The CDR3 is 14 residues long. CDR3 residues: CASSLAPGNEKLFF. For the CDR3, the DNA is TGCGCCAGCAGCTTGGCCCCAGGGAATGAAAAACTGTTTTTT.

This clone was seen only a few times. The chain carries TRBV5-1 and TRBJ2-1, with a possible D match to TRBD2 (7 bases). The CDR3 loop spans 14 amino acids. V lost 7 bases and J lost 4, with 15 bases in between. Germline lookup yields CDR1 SGHRS and CDR2 YFSETQ. CDR3 region: CASSGEGRYNEQFF. CDR3 bases: TGCGCCAGCTCAGGGGAGGGACGGTACAATGAGCAGTTCTTC.

The V gene is TRBV21-1, the J gene TRBJ2-7; TRBD2 was called by the table and not checked on the DNA. TRBV21-1 is described as a pseudogene. The CDR3 sequence is 15 residues long. CDR3 loop: CASSACGADSYEQYF. In nucleotides, the CDR3 is TGTGCCAGCAGCGCCTGCGGGGCGGACTCCTACGAGCAGTACTTC.